Below, 26 T cell receptor beta chains from the same sample are listed, as sequenced in a study of CD8 T cells in ankylosing spondylitis. Study outcomes and limitations: Made up of eight highly homologous variants, a TCR beta motif appeared characteristic of ankylosing spondylitis blood.

TCRdb redid the calling of the 5' RACE reads with MiXCR, one entry per CDR3 protein. The table shows around 890,000 distinct CDR3 sequences, with approximately 12% occurring only once. For these TCRs, the target antigens are not known. Material: blood, either unsorted or a sorted T cell fraction (not recorded which). The origin of the receptors is a male donor with ankylosing spondylitis.

This clonotype was seen more than once but under ten times. This chain connects TRBV7-2 to TRBJ2-1, with 8 bases matching TRBD2. The germline V gene encodes CDR1 SGHTA and CDR2 FQGNSA. V trimming: 0 bases; J trimming: 8 bases; junction bases outside the gene matches: 3. The CDR3 sequence is 14 residues long. The CDR3: CASSLAGLAHEQFF. DNA of the CDR3: TGTGCCAGCAGCTTAGCTGGACTAGCCCATGAGCAGTTCTTC.

This clonotype showed up many times. V gene TRBV12-3 or TRBV12-4 combines with J gene TRBJ1-3, with D perhaps matching TRBD1 (6 bases). V shed 6 bases and J shed 2 bases, with 11 bases lying between them. This CDR3 is 14 amino acids long. The CDR3 DNA reads TGTGCCAGCAGCCGTACAGGGCCTGGAAACACCATATATTTT. Translating it yields CASSRTGPGNTIYF.

This clonotype was observed a handful of times. The rearrangement joins TRBV7-2 to TRBJ2-7, with 9 bases lining up with TRBD1. CDR1 is SGHTA and CDR2 is FQGNSA in the germline V gene. The CDR3 is 15 residues long. V was clipped by 2 bases and J by 2 bases; unmatched bases: 4. The CDR3 protein is CASSLTGGVTYEQYF. CDR3 nucleotides: TGTGCCAGCAGCTTAACAGGGGGCGTCACCTACGAGCAGTACTTC.

The rearrangement joins TRBV2 to TRBJ2-5; D not certain. Trimming removed 11 bases at V and 4 bases at J, with 20 bases between. The CDR3 totals 14 residues. Germline values: CDR1 SNHLY, CDR2 FYNNEI. CDR3 sequence: CAGAIRKGGETQYF. The CDR3 coding sequence is TGTGCCGGAGCAATCAGGAAGGGCGGAGAGACCCAGTACTTC.

The chain employs TRBV7-2 and TRBJ2-4; D gene ambiguous. V shed 5 bases and J shed 0 bases, with 17 bases lying between them. CDR1 and CDR2 (germline): SGHTA, FQGNSA. The CDR3 loop spans 17 amino acids. CDR3 residues: CASSVPLWTSAKNIQYF. Written as DNA, the CDR3 is TGTGCCAGCAGCGTCCCCCTTTGGACGTCAGCCAAAAACATTCAGTACTTC.

This clonotype was seen only a few times. The chain carries TRBV5-1 and TRBJ2-3; D gene unclear. The V end lost 0 bases, the J end lost 4 bases, and 12 bases lay between the germline ends. The CDR3 runs 15 residues. The germline CDR1 and CDR2 sequences are SGHRS and YFSETQ. The CDR3 bases are TGCGCCAGCAGCTTGGCCTTAGGCACAGCAGATACGCAGTATTTT. It encodes CASSLALGTADTQYF.

The chain carries TRBV20-1 and TRBJ1-2, with TRBD1 as a possible D gene (5 bases). The CDR3 sequence is 14 residues long. Trimming took 4 bases from V and 5 from J, leaving 17 bases between them. Germline V gene lookup returns CDR1 DFQATT and CDR2 SNEGSKA (reference sequence). As DNA, the CDR3 is TGCAGTGCTACCGGAGGGGTCCCTGATTATGGCTACACCTTC. Protein: CSATGGVPDYGYTF.

This clonotype was detected only a few times. The V and J genes are TRBV5-1 and TRBJ1-2; D might be TRBD1 (5 bases). Germline-derived CDR1 and CDR2 are SGHRS and YFSETQ. V dropped 4 bases and J dropped 6 bases, with 16 bases sitting between them. This CDR3 contains 14 residues. CDR3 region: CASSRSTGGDGYTF. The CDR3 DNA follows: TGCGCCAGCAGCCGTAGTACAGGAGGTGATGGCTACACCTTC.

The chain joins TRBV6-2 or TRBV6-3 to TRBJ1-1; possibly TRBD1 for D (6 bases). Germline V gene sequence: CDR1 MNHEY, CDR2 SVGEGT. V was clipped by 0 bases and J by 0 bases, with 11 bases between them. The CDR3 length is 16 residues. In DNA, the CDR3 is TGTGCCAGCAGTTACTCGATAGGACAGATGAACACTGAAGCTTTCTTT. Translating it yields CASSYSIGQMNTEAFF.

The V and J genes are TRBV18 and TRBJ2-3, with 10 bases that match TRBD2. J was trimmed by 2 bases and V by 8 bases; bases with no gene match: 4. The CDR3 loop spans 14 amino acids. Germline CDR1 and CDR2: KGHSH and LQKENI. For the CDR3, the DNA is TGTGCCAGCGCTCTAGCGGGGGACACAGATACGCAGTATTTT. Encoded protein: CASALAGDTDTQYF.

The chain carries TRBV20-1 and TRBJ2-1; D is perhaps TRBD2 (6 bases). CDR3 length equals 17 residues. Trimming removed 1 base from V and 0 bases from J, with 16 bases in between. Germline assignment: CDR1 DFQATT and CDR2 SNEGSKA (reference sequence). CDR3 DNA sequence: TGCAGTGCTAGAGGTTTCCCGGGACTCAGCTCCTACAATGAGCAGTTCTTC. Residues: CSARGFPGLSSYNEQFF.

The V call is TRBV20-1, the J call TRBJ2-1; D unresolved. Looked up from germline, CDR1 is DFQATT and CDR2 is SNEGSKA (reference sequence). With 1 base removed from V and 14 bases from J, the gap between germline ends came to 15 bases. The CDR3 loop spans 12 amino acids. The DNA of the CDR3 is TGCAGTGCTAGAGGTCTCGGTCATGAAGAGTTCTTC. Translation gives CSARGLGHEEFF.

This chain connects TRBV12-3 or TRBV12-4 to TRBJ2-5; D is ambiguous. The CDR3 is 14 amino acids. V was cut by 5 bases and J by 2 bases, with 12 bases left in between. CDR3 amino acids: CASSQQQNQETQYF. The CDR3 DNA follows: TGTGCCAGCAGTCAACAGCAGAATCAAGAGACCCAGTACTTC.

DNA for the CDR3: TGCAGTGCTAGGAGCCCGGGTTTTGAGCAGTACTTC. Translation gives CSARSPGFEQYF. The gene calls are TRBV20-1 and TRBJ2-7; no reliable D call. Trimming stripped 3 bases from V and 7 bases from J, with 13 bases between. CDR3 length: 12 amino acids. Germline V gene sequence: CDR1 DFQATT, CDR2 SNEGSKA (reference sequence).

The table lists this clonotype with a few counts. The rearrangement uses TRBV6-1 and TRBJ2-7, with unresolved D. Trimming took off 10 bases at V and 2 bases at J, with 21 bases between the two ends. Germline CDR1 and CDR2: MNHNS and SASEGT. The CDR3 consists of 15 residues. The CDR3 region is CATSPTGRRTYEQYF. The CDR3 DNA is TGTGCCACCTCTCCGACCGGCCGTAGAACCTACGAGCAGTACTTC.

In this sample, this clonotype turned up a few times. The CDR3 sequence is CASSLEAGGRPKQFF. For the CDR3, the DNA is TGTGCCAGCAGCTTGGAAGCGGGGGGGCGGCCGAAGCAGTTCTTC. The V gene is TRBV7-3, the J gene TRBJ2-1; 10 bases agree with TRBD2. The CDR3 length is 15 residues. CDR1 SGHTA and CDR2 FQGTGA come from the germline V gene. V gave up 3 bases and J gave up 11 bases; unmatched junction bases: 10.

This clonotype was found a few times. V and J are TRBV20-1 and TRBJ2-7; 9 bases fit TRBD1. V lost 6 bases and J lost 2; bases outside the gene matches: 11. Germline-derived CDR1 and CDR2 are DFQATT and SNEGSKA (reference sequence). This CDR3 comprises 15 residues. The CDR3 loop reads CSAHRDRDLAYEQYF. The CDR3 bases are TGCAGTGCCCACCGGGACAGGGACCTAGCCTACGAGCAGTACTTC.

This clonotype was observed a few times. This chain joins TRBV4-2 and TRBJ1-2; D gene uncertain. The CDR3 consists of 15 residues. V was clipped by 2 bases and J by 7 bases, with 17 bases between them. Germline lookup yields CDR1 LGHNA and CDR2 YNFKEQ. CDR3 protein: CASSQQPASTAGYTF. CDR3 sequence (DNA): TGTGCCAGCAGCCAACAACCGGCGTCAACAGCTGGCTACACCTTC.

The chain is built from TRBV20-1 and TRBJ1-1; D is perhaps TRBD1 (5 bases). V lost 0 bases and J lost 1, with 15 bases in between. The CDR3 runs 16 residues. CDR1 and CDR2 (germline): DFQATT, SNEGSKA (reference sequence). CDR3 loop: CSARDRSWDQNTEAFF. The CDR3 DNA reads as TGCAGTGCTAGAGATCGGAGTTGGGACCAGAACACTGAAGCTTTCTTT.

This clonotype has only a few counts. CDR3 bases: TGCAGTGCTAGAAGCGGGAGGGCGCCTCTTGAGCAGTTCTTC. It encodes CSARSGRAPLEQFF. V usage is TRBV20-1 and J usage is TRBJ2-1; TRBD2 aligns across 10 bases. With 2 bases clipped from V and 9 bases from J, the junction kept 7 bases outside the gene matches. CDR1 and CDR2 from the germline V gene are DFQATT and SNEGSKA (reference sequence). The CDR3 is 14 amino acids.

This sequence joins TRBV7-6 and TRBJ2-5; D remains ambiguous. CDR1 and CDR2 (germline): SGHVS, FNYEAQ. The CDR3 sequence is 13 residues long. V was pared by 7 bases and J by 2 bases, with 11 bases between. The chain's CDR3 is CASTPLVQETQYF. The CDR3 region has the DNA TGTGCCAGCACCCCGCTGGTTCAAGAGACCCAGTACTTC.

J is TRBJ1-6 and V is TRBV12-3 or TRBV12-4, with TRBD1 as a possible D gene (5 bases). The CDR3 has 15 residues. V gave up 1 base and J gave up 9 bases, with 13 bases separating them. CDR3 amino acids: CASSLGQGDFSPLHF. CDR3 coding DNA: TGTGCCAGCAGTTTAGGCCAGGGAGATTTTTCACCCCTCCACTTT.

This clonotype was counted between two and nine times. The CDR3 spells CASSESPGSYNEQFF. CDR3 nucleotide sequence: TGTGCCAGCAGTGAAAGTCCGGGATCCTACAATGAGCAGTTCTTC. The chain links TRBV6-4 to TRBJ2-1, with D maybe TRBD2 (5 bases). This CDR3 spans 15 amino acids. Germline assignment: CDR1 MRHNA and CDR2 SNTAGT. The ends were cut back, 3 bases at V and 1 base at J, with 10 bases in the middle.

J is TRBJ1-2 and V is TRBV28; D not certain. The CDR3 is 12 amino acids. Deletions cut 3 bases from V and 7 bases from J, with 9 bases between. Germline-derived CDR1 and CDR2 are MDHEN and SYDVKM. This CDR3 is CASSLSRLGYTF. CDR3 DNA sequence: TGTGCCAGCAGTTTGTCCAGACTTGGCTACACCTTC.

The chain carries TRBV4-1 and TRBJ2-7, with TRBD1 as a possible D gene (6 bases). V gave up 0 bases and J gave up 4 bases, with 19 bases separating them. Germline V gives CDR1 MGHRA, CDR2 YSYEKL. The CDR3 spans 17 residues. The CDR3 region is CASSQERAAGESYEQYF. DNA of the CDR3: TGCGCCAGCAGCCAAGAGCGTGCGGCAGGGGAATCTTACGAGCAGTACTTC.

This sequence joins TRBV7-2 and TRBJ2-7; TRBD1 is a possible D gene (5 bases). The germline V and J ends were trimmed by 5 bases and 6 bases, with 14 bases remaining between them. The length of the CDR3 is 13 residues. The germline V gene encodes CDR1 SGHTA and CDR2 FQGNSA. The CDR3 coding sequence is TGTGCCAGCAGCCTAGGGGTAGGGGCCGAGCAGTACTTC. Amino acids: CASSLGVGAEQYF.